This paragraph reports one T cell receptor beta chain. This sample was included in a study of blood T cell repertoires in COVID-19. Looking at the study overall: In each case, the material was cDNA or gDNA derived from T cells, B-cell-depleted T cells, or PBMCs.

Donors were grouped by their self-reported clinical history. This CDR3 has 13 amino acids. The germline CDR1 and CDR2 sequences are SGHAT and FQNNGV. The ends were cut back, 7 bases at V and 3 bases at J, with 13 bases in the middle. Libraries were prepared by immunoSEQ multiplex PCR; TCRdb keeps only in-frame clonotypes and omits some of them. The sample has fewer than 200,000 clones, around 73% seen once. The sequence came from a woman in her forties or fifties who had recovered from COVID-19. The rearrangement links TRBV11-2 to TRBJ2-7; a possible D gene is TRBD2 (5 bases). The sequencing sample was made of PBMCs or T cells enriched from blood (not recorded which). As DNA, the CDR3 is TGTGCCAGCATGGATAGCGACGGCTACGAGCAGTACTTC. It yields the protein CASMDSDGYEQYF.